This passage covers 6 T cell receptor beta chains from one sample sequenced in a study of CD8+ T cells in alopecia areata. Once RNA had been extracted, it was reverse transcribed into cDNA to act as the sequencing template. Profiled with immunoSEQ multiplex PCR; TCRdb holds only in-frame clones, not every one. The counts give about 300,000 clones, none of them seen only once; approximately 1.2% is held by the top ten. Sorting relied on CD4, CD8alpha, NKG2D, NKG2ACE and other markers applied to pooled cutaneous lymph node cells. The sample comprised CD4+ T cells sorted from a lymph node. The source of these receptors is a C3H/HeJ mouse with alopecia areata. For this mouse line, the MHC haplotype is H2-k.

This clone occurred a few times. Gene and germline names: mouse. The read finishes 4 residues shy of the CDR3 end, and the germline J gene is used to complete it. This chain links TRBV5 with TRBJ2-1, with a tentative D call TRBD1 (6 bases). Per the germline V gene, CDR1 is LGHNA and CDR2 is YNLKQL (reference sequence). V was trimmed by 2 bases and J by 5 bases, leaving 10 bases between them. The CDR3 has 14 residues. The CDR3 protein is CASSQQRGNAEQFF. CDR3 DNA, as far as it was read: TGTGCCAGCAGCCAACAAAGGGGGAATGCT.

Only a few counts were recorded for this clone. The gene names here belong to mouse. The read ends 4 residues early relative to the CDR3; the germline J gene fills the gap. This chain connects TRBV19 to TRBJ2-7; D gene unclear. Trimming removed 3 bases at V and 0 bases at J, with 7 bases between. The germline V gene encodes CDR1 FNHDT and CDR2 SITEND (reference sequence). The CDR3 runs 13 residues. The part of the CDR3 DNA that was read is TGTGCCAGCAGTAAGCAGAGCTCCTAT. Its protein product is CASSKQSSY. The complete CDR3 protein is CASSKQSSYEQYF. Filled out from reference TRBV19 and TRBJ2-7, the complete variable domain reads GGIITQTPKFLIGQEGQKLTLKCQQNFNHDTMYWYRQDSGKGLRLIYYSITENDLQKGDLSEGYDASREKKSSFSLTVTSAQKNEMAVFLCASSKQSSYEQYFGPGTRLTVL.

This clone was seen more than once but under ten times. Gene and germline names: mouse. The sequenced CDR3 bases are TGTGCCAGCAGTGATGGGGACAGGGGACCTGCAAACACA. Translating gives CASSDGDRGPANT. The full-length CDR3 reads as CASSDGDRGPANTEVFF. This chain joins TRBV13-1 and TRBJ1-1; 10 bases are a match to TRBD1. Read sequence stops 4 residues before the CDR3 end, and the germline J gene provides the missing end. J lost 0 bases, V lost 0 bases, and 5 bases had no gene match. The CDR3 length is 17 residues. The germline gives CDR1 NSHNY, CDR2 SYGAGN.

This clone was detected ten times or more. Mouse gene names apply. Coverage ceases 4 residues before the CDR3 finishes, and the germline J gene fills in the end. The J gene is TRBJ2-3, the V gene TRBV17, with 11 bases matching TRBD2. The length of the CDR3 is 16 residues. The V gene's germline CDR1 is MNHDT and CDR2 YYDKIL. J gave up 1 base and V 2 bases, and 2 bases lay outside the gene matches. The part of the CDR3 DNA that was read is TGTGCTAGCAGTAGACGGGGACTGGGGGGTGCAGAA. It is translated as CASSRRGLGGAE. The full-length CDR3 reads as CASSRRGLGGAETLYF.

In its sample, this clone was seen many times. The listed genes are named as in mouse. The DNA ends 4 residues before the CDR3 does, and the rest of the CDR3 is filled in from the germline J gene. This chain connects TRBV13-2 to TRBJ1-1; D unresolved. Germline V gene sequence: CDR1 NNHNN, CDR2 SYGAGS (reference sequence). This CDR3 spans 13 amino acids. Trimming took 3 bases from V and 0 from J, leaving 6 bases between them. The CDR3 is CASGAQANTEVFF. The CDR3 DNA, read in part, is TGTGCCAGCGGTGCCCAGGCAAACACA.

As for this clone: Here the gene names and germline are mouse. The read stops 3 residues short of the end of the CDR3; the missing end is completed from the germline J gene. The V and J genes are TRBV5 and TRBJ1-6; 7 positions agree with TRBD1. TRBJ1-6 falls under the ORF class, with uncertain function. CDR1 LGHNA and CDR2 YNLKQL come from the germline V gene (reference sequence). The V segment lost 2 bases and the J segment 7 bases; nucleotides outside the gene matches: 5. This CDR3 is 15 amino acids long. This CDR3 is CASSQQTGSNSPLYF. The DNA read from the CDR3 is TGTGCCAGCAGCCAACAGACAGGGAGCAATTCGCCC.